This is a list of T cell receptor beta chains from one sample in a study of blood T cell repertoires in COVID-19. Clones were sequenced by immunoSEQ multiplex PCR, and TCRdb holds only the in-frame ones, with some missing. Of 120,000 to 150,000 clones in the sample, about three quarters were seen once. Input material: peripheral blood. These receptor sequences come from a man older than 75 with acute or convalescent COVID-19. CDR3s include the opening cysteine and the closing phenylalanine or tryptophan. The D gene is left open where the match is weak. The size entry is marked missing in some rows and otherwise reads once, few, many or a size class.

abundance: -; v_gene: TRBV3-1/TRBV3-2; j_gene: TRBJ1-1; d_gene: -; CDR3nt: TGTGCCAGCAGCCGAAGGGGAGGGGACACTGAAGCTTTCTTT; CDR3aa: CASSRRGGDTEAFF
abundance: -; v_gene: TRBV4-2; j_gene: TRBJ2-1; d_gene: TRBD2; CDR3nt: TGTGCCAGCAGCCAAGGGGGACTAGGGGGATACAATGAGCAGTTCTTC; CDR3aa: CASSQGGLGGYNEQFF
abundance: -; v_gene: TRBV7-2; j_gene: TRBJ2-3; d_gene: TRBD2; CDR3nt: TGTGCCAGCAGCGTCCTAGCGGGGGGATTCAGAGATACGCAGTATTTT; CDR3aa: CASSVLAGGFRDTQYF
abundance: few; v_gene: TRBV13; j_gene: TRBJ2-7; d_gene: -; CDR3nt: TGTGCCAGCAGCGGGGGCTCCGAGCAGTACTTC; CDR3aa: CASSGGSEQYF
abundance: -; v_gene: TRBV11-1; j_gene: TRBJ2-2; d_gene: -; CDR3nt: TGTGCCAGCAGCCTCGGAGGGGTCTACACCGGGGAGCTGTTTTTT; CDR3aa: CASSLGGVYTGELFF
abundance: few; v_gene: TRBV18; j_gene: TRBJ2-2; d_gene: -; CDR3nt: TGTGCCAGCTCACCAGCCCTCTCAGGAGCTGCCGGGGCCGGGGAGCTGTTTTTT; CDR3aa: CASSPALSGAAGAGELFF
abundance: -; v_gene: TRBV12-3/TRBV12-4; j_gene: TRBJ1-1; d_gene: TRBD1; CDR3nt: TGTGCCAGCAGGCGGGACAGGAACACTGAAGCTTTCTTT; CDR3aa: CASRRDRNTEAFF
abundance: -; v_gene: TRBV7-6; j_gene: TRBJ2-2; d_gene: TRBD2; CDR3nt: TGTGCCAGCAGCGTCCCTAGCGGGGGCGTCGGGGAGCTGTTTTTT; CDR3aa: CASSVPSGGVGELFF
abundance: -; v_gene: TRBV7-2; j_gene: TRBJ1-2; d_gene: -; CDR3nt: TGTGCCAGCAGCTTAGGATCTAGCAGAGACTATGGCTACACCTTC; CDR3aa: CASSLGSSRDYGYTF
abundance: -; v_gene: TRBV2; j_gene: TRBJ1-6; d_gene: TRBD1; CDR3nt: TGTGCCAGCAGTGTTAGGACAGGGGACTCACCCCTCCACTTT; CDR3aa: CASSVRTGDSPLHF